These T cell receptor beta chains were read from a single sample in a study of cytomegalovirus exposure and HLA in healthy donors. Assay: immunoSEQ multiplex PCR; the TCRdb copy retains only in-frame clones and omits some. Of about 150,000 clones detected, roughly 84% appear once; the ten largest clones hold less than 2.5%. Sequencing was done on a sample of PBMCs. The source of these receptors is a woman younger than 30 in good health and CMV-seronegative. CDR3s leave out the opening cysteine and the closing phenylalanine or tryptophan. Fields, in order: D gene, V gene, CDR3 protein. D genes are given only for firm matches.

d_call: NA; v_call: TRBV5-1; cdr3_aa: ASSPTLGGTDTQY
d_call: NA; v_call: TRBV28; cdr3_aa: ASAGGRGYT
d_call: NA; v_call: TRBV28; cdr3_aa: ASTFIWGGSATNEKLF
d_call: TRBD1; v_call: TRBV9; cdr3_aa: ASSVWDRAEDTQY
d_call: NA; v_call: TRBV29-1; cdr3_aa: SVALGGEQY
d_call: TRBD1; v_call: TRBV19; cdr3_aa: ASSIRDRGSQPQH
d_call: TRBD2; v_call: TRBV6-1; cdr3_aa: ASSELAGGQETQY
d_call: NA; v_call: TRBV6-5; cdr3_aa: ASSYSIGVTEAF
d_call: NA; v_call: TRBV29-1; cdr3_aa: SVERRLSSYNEQF
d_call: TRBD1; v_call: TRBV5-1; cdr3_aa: ASSLEGQGGSEQY